These 10 T cell receptor beta chains came from one sample sequenced in a study of T cell responses to AZD1222 COVID-19 vaccine. Libraries were prepared by immunoSEQ multiplex PCR; TCRdb keeps only in-frame clonotypes and omits some of them. The sample has some 85,000 clones, roughly 87% seen once. The sequencing here drew on peripheral blood, taken on day 0 of AZD1222 vaccination. Every receptor here comes from an adult in good health.

CDR3 coding DNA: TGTGCCAGCAGCTTTGTCGCAGGGGAGGAGGCTTTCTTT. It translates to CASSFVAGEEAFF. J is TRBJ1-1 and V is TRBV7-3; a possible D gene is TRBD1 (6 bases). The CDR3 sequence is 13 residues long. Germline V lookup: CDR1 SGHTA, CDR2 FQGTGA. Trimming pared 3 bases from V and 11 bases from J, leaving 16 bases between. The full variable domain, in which reference TRBV7-3 and TRBJ1-1 provide the parts outside the CDR3, is GAGVSQTPSNKVTEKGKYVELRCDPISGHTALYWYRQSLGQGPEFLIYFQGTGAADDSGLPNDRFFAVRPEGSVSTLKIQRTERGDSAVYLCASSFVAGEEAFFGQGTRLTVV.

The gene calls are TRBV5-1 and TRBJ2-3, with 8 bases fitting TRBD1. V was clipped by 0 bases and J by 3 bases; unmatched bases: 6. The CDR3 is made up of 16 amino acids. The germline V gene has CDR1 SGHRS and CDR2 YFSETQ. DNA for the CDR3: TGCGCCAGCAGCTTGGAGGTGACAGGGGAAACAGATACGCAGTATTTT. Protein: CASSLEVTGETDTQYF.

Only a few counts were recorded for this clone. The CDR3 nucleotides read TGTGCCAGCAGCTTAGAAGCTGGGGACTATGGCTACACCTTC. It is translated as CASSLEAGDYGYTF. The genes are TRBV11-3 and TRBJ1-2; D unclear. The CDR3 extends over 14 amino acids. The V end lost 0 bases, the J end lost 3 bases, and 8 bases lay between the germline ends. CDR1 and CDR2 (germline): SGHNT, YENEEA. Drawing the rest from reference TRBV11-3 and TRBJ1-2, the complete variable domain is EAGVVQSPRYKIIEKKQPVAFWCNPISGHNTLYWYLQNLGQGPELLIRYENEEAVDDSQLPKDRFSAERLKGVDSTLKIQPAELGDSAVYLCASSLEAGDYGYTFGSGTRLTVV.

This sequence joins TRBV14 and TRBJ1-2, with D possibly being TRBD1 (6 bases). The CDR3 runs 13 residues. The V end lost 5 bases, the J end lost 5 bases, and 12 bases lay between the germline ends. Germline V lookup: CDR1 SGHDN, CDR2 FVKESK. Written as DNA, the CDR3 is TGTGCCAGCAGCTCTGGACAGATATATGGCTACACCTTC. This gives the protein CASSSGQIYGYTF.

The chain recombines TRBV7-2 with TRBJ2-2; 8 bases fit TRBD1. The CDR3 is 14 residues long. Germline assignment: CDR1 SGHTA and CDR2 FQGNSA. The V segment lost 5 bases and the J segment 8 bases; nucleotides outside the gene matches: 7. CDR3 amino acids: CASSASGGRGELFF. CDR3 nucleotide sequence: TGTGCCAGCAGCGCCTCAGGGGGCAGGGGGGAGCTGTTTTTT.

V gene TRBV19 combines with J gene TRBJ1-1, with D perhaps TRBD1 (5 bases). Germline assignment: CDR1 LNHDA and CDR2 SQIVND (reference sequence). Trimming shortened V by 3 bases and J by 4 bases, and 12 bases separated the two germline ends. The CDR3 spans 14 residues. The CDR3 DNA is TGTGCCAGTAGTATCGGTCGGGGGGGCACTGAAGCTTTCTTT. This translates into CASSIGRGGTEAFF. The full variable domain, in which reference TRBV19 and TRBJ1-1 provide the parts outside the CDR3, is DGGITQSPKYLFRKEGQNVTLSCEQNLNHDAMYWYRQDPGQGLRLIYYSQIVNDFQKGDIAEGYSVSREKKESFPLTVTSAQKNPTAFYLCASSIGRGGTEAFFGQGTRLTVV.

The CDR3 bases are TGTGCCAGCTCACGAGAACAGATACTCCCCTCTGGGGCCAACGTCCTGACTTTC. Translated, it gives CASSREQILPSGANVLTF. This chain uses TRBV18 with TRBJ2-6; D gene ambiguous. Germline V gene lookup returns CDR1 KGHSH and CDR2 LQKENI. CDR3 length: 18 amino acids. V was cut by 4 bases and J by 0 bases, with 16 bases left in between. Complete variable domain (other parts from reference TRBV18 and TRBJ2-6): NAGVMQNPRHLVRRRGQEARLRCSPMKGHSHVYWYRQLPEEGLKFMVYLQKENIIDESGMPKERFSAEFPKEGPSILRIQQVVRGDSAAYFCASSREQILPSGANVLTFGAGSRLTVL.

Here the CDR3 DNA reads TGTGCCAGCTCACCACTCGGAGAGGCTGGAAACACCATATATTTT. Protein: CASSPLGEAGNTIYF. The rearrangement uses TRBV18 and TRBJ1-3; unclear D gene. Trimming left V 1 base short and J 2 bases short, with 9 bases between. This CDR3 spans 15 amino acids. From germline, CDR1 is KGHSH and CDR2 LQKENI.

CDR3 amino acids: CASSNGLAAEQFF. In nucleotides, the CDR3 is TGTGCCAGTAGTAACGGACTAGCAGCTGAGCAGTTCTTC. The rearrangement uses TRBV19 and TRBJ2-1, with TRBD2 matching 8 bases. The CDR3 consists of 13 residues. Trimming took 4 bases from V and 9 from J; bases not matched to a gene: 5. The germline V gene encodes CDR1 LNHDA and CDR2 SQIVND (reference sequence). Looking up the rest from reference TRBV19 and TRBJ2-1 gives the full variable domain: DGGITQSPKYLFRKEGQNVTLSCEQNLNHDAMYWYRQDPGQGLRLIYYSQIVNDFQKGDIAEGYSVSREKKESFPLTVTSAQKNPTAFYLCASSNGLAAEQFFGPGTRLTVL.

This rearrangement joins TRBV28 to TRBJ2-1; the D gene is possibly TRBD1 (6 bases). The CDR3 is 16 amino acids. Trimming pared 4 bases from V and 8 bases from J, leaving 21 bases between. Germline loops: CDR1 MDHEN, CDR2 SYDVKM. CDR3 loop: CASSSSGTNRLDEQFF. The DNA of the CDR3 is TGTGCCAGCAGTTCCTCCGGGACAAACAGGTTGGATGAGCAGTTCTTC. Full variable domain (rest looked up from reference TRBV28 and TRBJ2-1): DVKVTQSSRYLVKRTGEKVFLECVQDMDHENMFWYRQDPGLGLRLIYFSYDVKMKEKGDIPEGYSVSREKKERFSLILESASTNQTSMYLCASSSSGTNRLDEQFFGPGTRLTVL.